This entry lists 20 T cell receptor beta chains sequenced from one sample in a study of TIL therapy for anti-PD-1-resistant metastatic lung cancer. The libraries were made with immunoSEQ v3. Measured with immunoSEQ multiplex PCR; TCRdb has only the in-frame clones, and not every one. The table lists about 55,000 clones, more than 80% of them singletons. Specified time point: pre-treatment sample, taken before nivolumab and TIL therapy. The sequenced sample was blood, obtained at baseline. These receptors all come from a person aged 30 to 80 with non-small cell lung cancer.

The CDR3 sequence is CASSLRSDSEAFF. The CDR3 coding sequence is TGTGCCAGCAGTTTGAGGTCAGACTCTGAAGCTTTCTTT. The chain joins TRBV28 to TRBJ1-1; D is uncertain. The germline V and J ends were trimmed by 3 bases and 6 bases, with 11 bases remaining between them. CDR1 is MDHEN, CDR2 SYDVKM, per germline. CDR3 length equals 13 residues.

The rearrangement links TRBV5-1 to TRBJ1-1; a possible D gene is TRBD1 (5 bases). CDR3 length: 13 amino acids. V lost 5 bases and J 1 base, leaving 9 bases between the germline ends. Germline-derived CDR1 and CDR2 are SGHRS and YFSETQ. CDR3 nucleotide sequence: TGCGCCAGCAGGTGGCAGGGGAACACTGAAGCTTTCTTT. Residues: CASRWQGNTEAFF.

The V and J genes are TRBV2 and TRBJ1-1, with D uncertain. CDR1 SNHLY and CDR2 FYNNEI come from the germline V gene. V shed 6 bases and J shed 2 bases, with 13 bases lying between them. The CDR3 contains 14 residues. The CDR3 sequence: CASRSVVPNTEAFF. As DNA, the CDR3 is TGTGCCAGCAGATCGGTGGTTCCTAACACTGAAGCTTTCTTT.

V gene TRBV30 combines with J gene TRBJ1-3; no reliable D call. The CDR3 has 20 residues. Germline CDR1 is GTSNPN and CDR2 is SVGIG (reference sequence). The germline V and J ends were trimmed by 2 bases and 0 bases, with 26 bases remaining between them. CDR3 loop: CAWSSVFRAIRKVSGNTIYF. For the CDR3, the DNA is TGTGCCTGGAGTTCGGTCTTTCGGGCAATCCGCAAGGTCTCTGGAAACACCATATATTTT.

Only a few counts were recorded for this clone. The chain couples TRBV28 to TRBJ2-1; 7 bases match TRBD2. Per the germline V gene, CDR1 is MDHEN and CDR2 is SYDVKM. V dropped 2 bases and J dropped 3; count of bases not matched to a gene: 10. The CDR3 is 17 amino acids. The CDR3 is CASSLLLADILYNEQFF. In nucleotides, the CDR3 is TGTGCCAGCAGTTTACTGCTAGCGGACATACTCTACAATGAGCAGTTCTTC.

The chain has TRBV28 and TRBJ1-2; 7 nucleotides match TRBD1. CDR3 length: 15 amino acids. The V and J ends lost 2 bases and 8 bases, in that order; junction bases with no gene match: 11. Germline lookup yields CDR1 MDHEN and CDR2 SYDVKM. The CDR3 nucleotides are TGTGCCAGCAGTTTAGTACTACAGGGGCTTGGAGGCTACACCTTC. This sequence encodes CASSLVLQGLGGYTF.

The V gene is TRBV7-8, the J gene TRBJ1-5; D ambiguous. The germline gives CDR1 SGHVS, CDR2 FQNEAQ. Trimming shortened V by 3 bases and J by 3 bases, and 12 bases separated the two germline ends. The CDR3 is 15 residues long. DNA of the CDR3: TGTGCCAGCAGCTTTAGTGGTGGGGTCAATCAGCCCCAGCATTTT. Its protein is CASSFSGGVNQPQHF.

The V and J genes are TRBV5-4 and TRBJ2-1, with 9 bases fitting TRBD2. CDR3 length: 13 amino acids. Germline CDR1 SGHNT, CDR2 YYREEE (reference sequence). V shed 3 bases, J shed 8 bases, and the junction held 3 bases outside the gene matches. CDR3 sequence: CASSSLAGDEQFF. The CDR3 DNA sequence: TGTGCCAGCAGCTCCTTAGCGGGGGATGAGCAGTTCTTC.

Turning to this clone: Other DNA sequences in the sample encode the same CDR3. The V and J genes are TRBV19 and TRBJ1-1, with D uncertain. This CDR3 contains 13 residues. CDR1 is LNHDA, CDR2 SQIVND, per germline (reference sequence). Trimming took off 4 bases at V and 2 bases at J, with 8 bases between the two ends. The CDR3 loop is CASSTGGNTEAFF. CDR3 nucleotides: TGTGCCAGTAGTACGGGTGGTAACACTGAAGCTTTCTTT.

The chain links TRBV9 to TRBJ1-1; the match to TRBD1 covers 7 bases. CDR3 size: 13 residues. With V trimmed by 0 bases and J by 8 bases, 4 bases remained unmatched. Germline V gene data show CDR1 as SGDLS and CDR2 as YYNGEE. CDR3 sequence reads: CASSVGQGTEAFF. The CDR3 DNA is TGTGCCAGCAGCGTAGGACAGGGAACCGAAGCTTTCTTT.

As concerns this clone: This sample includes further DNA sequences coding for the same CDR3. This rearrangement joins TRBV18 to TRBJ1-2; D gene uncertain. Germline V CDR1 and CDR2: KGHSH, LQKENI. Deletions cut 2 bases from V and 2 bases from J, with 9 bases between. This CDR3 has 14 amino acids. CDR3 bases: TGTGCCAGCTCACCAGTCGGAAGAAACTATGGCTACACCTTC. Amino acids: CASSPVGRNYGYTF.

The chain couples TRBV29-1 to TRBJ2-1, with 8 positions matching TRBD2. The V gene's germline CDR1 is SQVTM and CDR2 ANQGSEA. V gave up 4 bases and J gave up 5 bases; unmatched junction bases: 10. The CDR3 loop spans 15 amino acids. CDR3 bases: TGCAGCGTTGCCTTTATAGCGGGACTCAACAATGAGCAGTTCTTC. Protein: CSVAFIAGLNNEQFF.

The chain combines TRBV4-1 with TRBJ2-1; the match to TRBD2 covers 7 bases. Germline-derived CDR1 and CDR2 are MGHRA and YSYEKL. Trimming at V came to 4 bases and at J to 3 bases, leaving 9 bases not matched to a gene. The CDR3 runs 16 residues. The CDR3 DNA is TGCGCCAGCAGCCGAGTCCTAGCGGACGTCTACAATGAGCAGTTCTTC. Translated: CASSRVLADVYNEQFF.

This chain uses TRBV27 with TRBJ1-5; 7 positions agree with TRBD1. With V trimmed by 6 bases and J by 0 bases, 14 bases remained unmatched. CDR1 and CDR2 from the germline V gene are MNHEY and SMNVEV (reference sequence). CDR3 length: 18 residues. The chain's CDR3 is CASRTSGTDLYSNQPQHF. Written as DNA, the CDR3 is TGTGCCAGCAGAACGTCCGGGACAGACCTCTATAGCAATCAGCCCCAGCATTTT.

This chain connects TRBV9 to TRBJ2-7; 8 positions match TRBD1. The V gene's germline CDR1 is SGDLS and CDR2 YYNGEE. The CDR3 sequence is 15 residues long. V lost 4 bases to trimming and J lost 6 bases; unmatched junction nucleotides: 12. The DNA of the CDR3 is TGTGCCAGCAGCTTCTCAGGGACAGGCCCCGCCGAGCAGTACTTC. Protein: CASSFSGTGPAEQYF.

The J gene is TRBJ2-5, the V gene TRBV7-9; 7 bases agree with TRBD2. The CDR3 sequence is 15 residues long. Germline V CDR1 and CDR2: SEHNR, FQNEAQ (reference sequence). J gave up 2 bases and V 2 bases, and 5 bases lay outside the gene matches. Here the CDR3 DNA reads TGTGCCAGCAGCTTAATGGCGGGAGTTCAAGAGACCCAGTACTTC. Amino acid sequence: CASSLMAGVQETQYF.

This clone is judged medium-sized. This chain connects TRBV5-1 to TRBJ2-7; TRBD1 agrees at 12 bases. Germline CDR1 is SGHRS and CDR2 is YFSETQ. The CDR3 is 15 residues long. The ends lost 4 bases at V and 7 bases at J; junction bases unmatched: 9. The CDR3 here is CASSRTGQGANEQYF. The CDR3 DNA sequence: TGCGCCAGCAGCCGTACGGGACAGGGGGCGAATGAGCAGTACTTC.

This rearrangement joins TRBV27 to TRBJ2-3, with D possibly being TRBD1 or TRBD2 (5 bases each). CDR3 length: 14 amino acids. The germline CDR1 and CDR2 sequences are MNHEY and SMNVEV (reference sequence). Trimming removed 7 bases from V and 0 bases from J, with 11 bases in between. CDR3 region: CASKTGPSTDTQYF. The CDR3 DNA reads as TGTGCCAGCAAAACGGGGCCAAGCACAGATACGCAGTATTTT.

The table lists this clone with a few counts. CDR3 residues: CASSSGQGANTDTQYF. CDR3 DNA: TGTGCCAGCAGCTCGGGACAGGGGGCAAATACAGATACGCAGTATTTT. The chain employs TRBV11-3 and TRBJ2-3, with 12 positions matching TRBD1. CDR1 and CDR2 (germline): SGHNT, YENEEA. The CDR3 extends over 16 amino acids. Trimming cost V 4 bases and J 3 bases; bases outside gene matches: 5.

V gene TRBV3-1 (or the pseudogene TRBV3-2) combines with J gene TRBJ2-7, with 10 nucleotides matching TRBD2. CDR1 and CDR2 from the germline V gene are LGHDT and YNNKEL (reference sequence). Unmatched junction bases numbered 5, after V lost 1 base and J lost 5 bases. The CDR3 extends over 15 amino acids. CDR3 amino acids: CASSQGASGSDEQYF. The DNA for the CDR3 is TGTGCCAGCAGCCAAGGGGCTAGCGGGAGCGACGAGCAGTACTTC.